The 14 T cell receptor beta chains presented below share a single source sample, sequenced in a study of blood T cell repertoires in COVID-19. Sequencing was performed with immunoSEQ multiplex PCR; in TCRdb, only in-frame clones are kept and a portion is missing. The data contain approximately 390,000 clones, almost 90% of them singletons. The sequencing input was peripheral blood. The receptors shown here come from a man aged 18 to 29 with active or convalescent COVID-19.

This clone was observed a handful of times. The V and J genes are TRBV7-3 and TRBJ2-1; 7 bases are shared with TRBD2. The V gene end was trimmed by 7 bases and the J gene end by 8 bases; junction bases not matched to a gene: 14. This CDR3 region has 15 residues. Looked up from germline, CDR1 is SGHTA and CDR2 is FQGTGA. CDR3 region: CASNPSGGRGDEQFF. Written as DNA, the CDR3 is TGTGCCAGCAACCCCTCGGGGGGACGGGGCGATGAGCAGTTCTTC.

This clone was detected only once. The chain is built from TRBV2 and TRBJ1-6; D is perhaps TRBD1 (5 bases). CDR3 length: 12 residues. V was clipped by 6 bases and J by 10 bases, with 10 bases between them. The germline gives CDR1 SNHLY, CDR2 FYNNEI. In DNA form, the CDR3 reads TGTGCCAGCAGGGGGGGAGGATCACCCCTCCACTTT. Its protein is CASRGGGSPLHF.

This chain uses TRBV4-1 with TRBJ2-3; D remains unclear. Germline CDR1 MGHRA, CDR2 YSYEKL. The CDR3 extends over 13 amino acids. Deletions cut 1 base from V and 8 bases from J, with 10 bases between. The CDR3 region is CASSQVYLGTQYF. The CDR3 DNA reads as TGCGCCAGCAGCCAAGTTTACCTCGGTACGCAGTATTTT.

This chain connects TRBV19 to TRBJ2-4; D possibly corresponds to TRBD2 (5 bases). CDR3 length: 14 residues. Trimming took off 5 bases at V and 2 bases at J, with 10 bases between the two ends. Germline assignment: CDR1 LNHDA and CDR2 SQIVND (reference sequence). CDR3 sequence reads: CASSPGGSKNIQYF. The CDR3 DNA sequence: TGTGCCAGTAGTCCCGGCGGGTCCAAAAACATTCAGTACTTC.

This rearrangement joins TRBV7-9 to TRBJ1-2; D possibly corresponds to TRBD1 (5 bases). This CDR3 comprises 15 residues. Between the trimmed V and J ends, which lost 0 bases and 5 bases, there was a span of 13 bases. The germline V gene has CDR1 SEHNR and CDR2 FQNEAQ (reference sequence). The CDR3 DNA reads as TGTGCCAGCAGCTTAGCAGGAGTTCGGGGGTATGGCTACACCTTC. Its translation: CASSLAGVRGYGYTF.

A single count supports this clone. The chain joins TRBV5-6 to TRBJ2-5, with 7 bases fitting TRBD1. The germline gives CDR1 SGHDT, CDR2 YYEEEE. The CDR3 consists of 15 residues. J gave up 6 bases and V 4 bases, and 12 bases lay outside the gene matches. CDR3 sequence reads: CASSDDRVQQKTQYF. For the CDR3, the DNA is TGTGCCAGCAGCGACGACAGGGTACAGCAAAAGACCCAGTACTTC.

The CDR3: CASRVGTRLWADTQYF. DNA of the CDR3: TGTGCCAGCAGGGTGGGGACTAGACTGTGGGCAGATACGCAGTATTTT. The rearrangement joins TRBV2 to TRBJ2-3; 8 bases match TRBD2. CDR1 is SNHLY and CDR2 is FYNNEI in the germline V gene. With 6 bases clipped from V and 4 bases from J, the junction kept 12 bases outside the gene matches. The CDR3 sequence is 16 residues long.

As regards this clone: Other DNA sequences from this sample encode an identical CDR3 as well. The chain uses TRBV27 and TRBJ2-3, with D perhaps TRBD1 (5 bases). The CDR3 runs 15 residues. Germline loops: CDR1 MNHEY, CDR2 SMNVEV (reference sequence). V was pared by 2 bases and J by 0 bases, with 9 bases between. The CDR3 here is CASSLVGVSTDTQYF. The CDR3 DNA sequence: TGTGCCAGCAGTTTAGTAGGGGTTAGCACAGATACGCAGTATTTT.

This clone was detected a few times. The J gene is TRBJ1-5, the V gene TRBV18, with 8 bases that match TRBD1. This CDR3 has 17 amino acids. The V gene's germline CDR1 is KGHSH and CDR2 LQKENI. After removal of 5 bases from V and 1 base from J, the junction contained 10 bases not matched to a gene. The CDR3: CASSSGQVSTSNQPQHF. In DNA, the CDR3 is TGTGCCAGCTCATCGGGACAGGTCTCTACAAGCAATCAGCCCCAGCATTTT.

V gene TRBV10-3 combines with J gene TRBJ1-5; D is uncertain. The V and J ends lost 1 base and 2 bases respectively, with 9 bases between them. This CDR3 is built from 15 residues. Germline loops: CDR1 ENHRY, CDR2 SYGVKD. CDR3 sequence reads: CAISEWGGGNQPQHF. Written as DNA, the CDR3 is TGTGCCATCAGTGAGTGGGGAGGAGGCAATCAGCCCCAGCATTTT.

This rearrangement joins TRBV4-3 to TRBJ1-2; 12 bases map to TRBD1. This CDR3 comprises 17 residues. V was clipped by 1 base and J by 4 bases; unmatched bases: 7. The germline CDR1 and CDR2 sequences are LGHNA and YSLEER. This CDR3 is CASSQVFGTGGFYGYTF. The CDR3 DNA follows: TGCGCCAGCAGCCAAGTATTTGGGACAGGGGGCTTCTATGGCTACACCTTC.

V gene TRBV2 combines with J gene TRBJ1-2; TRBD1 aligns across 7 bases. Germline V gene sequence: CDR1 SNHLY, CDR2 FYNNEI. The CDR3 is 14 residues long. V lost 9 bases and J lost 0; bases outside the gene matches: 7. CDR3 nucleotides: TGTGCCAGAAGGGGACAGAGAACTAACTATGGCTACACCTTC. Translating it yields CARRGQRTNYGYTF.

The chain couples TRBV4-3 to TRBJ2-7, with 7 bases identical to TRBD1. J lost 3 bases, V lost 0 bases, and 5 bases had no gene match. The CDR3 consists of 15 residues. CDR1 and CDR2 from the germline V gene are LGHNA and YSLEER. CDR3 amino acids: CASSQEGRGSYEQYF. Here the CDR3 DNA reads TGCGCCAGCAGCCAAGAAGGCAGGGGGAGCTACGAGCAGTACTTC.

The rearrangement uses TRBV27 and TRBJ2-1, with TRBD2 matching over 7 bases. The CDR3 is made up of 16 amino acids. CDR1 is MNHEY, CDR2 SMNVEV, per germline (reference sequence). With V trimmed by 8 bases and J by 0 bases, 10 bases remained unmatched. The CDR3: CASSGVAGPSYNEQFF. The CDR3 DNA is TGTGCCAGCTCAGGCGTAGCGGGCCCCTCCTACAATGAGCAGTTCTTC.